Following are 3 T cell receptor beta chains from one sample sequenced in a study of identifying expanded T cells in peripheral blood. The table came from immunoSEQ multiplex PCR; TCRdb's copy has only in-frame clones and leaves some out. The data hold 95,000 to 100,000 clones, with around nine tenths observed a single time. The sample consisted of blood. These receptors came from a person aged 18 to 69 in good health.

This sequence joins TRBV12-5 and TRBJ1-1, with 11 bases that match TRBD1. Per the germline V gene, CDR1 is LGHNT and CDR2 is FRNRAP. V lost 6 bases to trimming and J lost 3 bases; unmatched junction nucleotides: 3. This CDR3 has 14 amino acids. The CDR3: CASGDRGPDTEAFF. The CDR3 DNA reads TGTGCTAGTGGGGACAGGGGGCCGGACACTGAAGCTTTCTTT.

This chain connects TRBV6-5 to TRBJ1-4; no definite D call. Germline V CDR1 and CDR2: MNHEY, SVGAGI. The V end lost 0 bases, the J end lost 8 bases, and 10 bases lay between the germline ends. This CDR3 is 14 amino acids long. The CDR3 protein is CASSYSGSEEKLFF. CDR3 in DNA: TGTGCCAGCAGTTACTCCGGGAGCGAAGAAAAACTGTTTTTT.

CDR3 DNA: TGTGCCAGCAGCTTCTTAGCGGGGGCTCGGAATGAGCAGTTCTTC. As protein: CASSFLAGARNEQFF. The chain uses TRBV7-9 and TRBJ2-1; 9 bases agree with TRBD2. V was pared by 3 bases and J by 7 bases, with 7 bases of the junction left unmatched. The CDR3 totals 15 residues. CDR1 SEHNR and CDR2 FQNEAQ come from the germline V gene (reference sequence). The full variable domain, completed using reference TRBV7-9 and TRBJ2-1, is DTGVSQNPRHKITKRGQNVTFRCDPISEHNRLYWYRQTLGQGPEFLTYFQNEAQLEKSRLLSDRFSAERPKGSFSTLEIQRTEQGDSAMYLCASSFLAGARNEQFFGPGTRLTVL.